The 4 T cell receptor beta chains below come from one sample, sequenced in a study of T cell responses to AZD1222 COVID-19 vaccine. Assay: immunoSEQ multiplex PCR; the TCRdb copy retains only in-frame clones and omits some. Altogether tens of thousands of clones are present, 85% to 90% being singletons, with the ten largest covering roughly a tenth. The sequencing here drew on peripheral blood, taken on day 0 of AZD1222 vaccination. The source of these receptors is an adult in good health.

The chain uses TRBV11-2 and TRBJ2-1; TRBD2 matches 11 bases. V lost 5 bases and J lost 0; bases outside the gene matches: 6. In germline, CDR1 is SGHAT, CDR2 FQNNGV. CDR3 length: 17 residues. CDR3 in DNA: TGTGCCAGCAGCCCCCTAGCGGGGGGTAGCTCCTACAATGAGCAGTTCTTC. This sequence encodes CASSPLAGGSSYNEQFF.

This chain joins TRBV28 and TRBJ2-1; D might be TRBD1 (6 bases). V dropped 5 bases and J dropped 7 bases, with 9 bases sitting between them. Germline CDR1 reads MDHEN; CDR2 reads SYDVKM. This CDR3 spans 12 amino acids. The CDR3 is CASSDRLNEQFF. The CDR3 DNA follows: TGTGCCAGCAGTGACAGGTTGAATGAGCAGTTCTTC.

This clone appeared a single time. The V gene is TRBV10-2, the J gene TRBJ2-2, with D perhaps given as TRBD1 or TRBD2 (5 bases each). Germline lookup yields CDR1 WSHSY and CDR2 SAAADI. V lost 6 bases and J 6 bases, leaving 17 bases between the germline ends. The CDR3 runs to 15 residues. The DNA for the CDR3 is TGCGCCAGCAGGCCCGGCCCCGGGACGGCCGGGGAGCTGTTTTTT. Its translation is CASRPGPGTAGELFF.

A few counts support this clone. This CDR3 is CASSLVSQGLAGQAQYF. The CDR3 DNA is TGTGCCAGCAGCTTAGTTAGCCAGGGACTAGCGGGACAAGCGCAGTACTTC. This rearrangement joins TRBV7-2 to TRBJ2-7; TRBD2 agrees at 13 bases. Per the germline V gene, CDR1 is SGHTA and CDR2 is FQGNSA. There are 17 residues in the CDR3. V lost 1 base, J lost 9 bases, and 12 bases stayed unmatched.